One and the same sample provided the 18 T cell receptor beta chains below, sequenced in a study of technical replicates of blood from a handful of donors. Measured with immunoSEQ multiplex PCR; TCRdb has only the in-frame clones, and not every one. The sample yields 85,000 to 95,000 clones, about 96% seen once. Sequencing was performed on T cells isolated from PBMCs. The receptors stem from a human donor in good health.

The J gene is TRBJ1-1, the V gene TRBV2, with 10 bases lining up with TRBD1. Germline lookup yields CDR1 SNHLY and CDR2 FYNNEI. Germline trimming cut 5 bases from V and 2 bases from J; bases unmatched to any gene: 8. There are 16 residues in the CDR3. The chain's CDR3 is CASSQDRDRGNTEAFF. Here the CDR3 DNA reads TGTGCCAGCAGTCAAGACCGGGACAGGGGAAACACTGAAGCTTTCTTT.

J is TRBJ2-3 and V is TRBV10-3; 12 bases align to TRBD2. The length of the CDR3 is 18 residues. Trimming cost V 4 bases and J 1 base; bases outside gene matches: 9. Germline loops: CDR1 ENHRY, CDR2 SYGVKD. CDR3 sequence: CAISARLAGERGTDTQYF. The CDR3 bases are TGTGCCATCAGTGCAAGACTAGCGGGGGAAAGGGGCACAGATACGCAGTATTTT.

This rearrangement joins TRBV5-1 to TRBJ2-2, with D perhaps matching TRBD2 (6 bases). From germline, CDR1 is SGHRS and CDR2 YFSETQ. CDR3 length equals 16 residues. The V end was cut by 0 bases, the J end by 2 bases, with 11 bases between. The CDR3, as DNA: TGCGCCAGCAGCTTGGCTTCTAGCGCAAACACCGGGGAGCTGTTTTTT. It codes for CASSLASSANTGELFF.

The rearrangement links TRBV4-2 to TRBJ2-7; 7 nucleotides agree with TRBD2. This CDR3 has 13 residues. Germline values: CDR1 LGHNA, CDR2 YNFKEQ. The trim removed 6 bases at V and 3 bases at J, leaving 5 bases unmatched. The CDR3 DNA reads as TGTGCCAGCAGGGCTAGCGGAAGCTACGAGCAGTACTTC. Translating it yields CASRASGSYEQYF.

The V and J genes are TRBV5-1 and TRBJ2-5, with 9 bases matching TRBD1. V shed 2 bases and J 5 bases; nucleotides not matched to a gene: 4. Germline CDR1 reads SGHRS; CDR2 reads YFSETQ. CDR3 length: 14 residues. The CDR3 sequence is CASSLWDREETQYF. DNA for the CDR3: TGCGCCAGCAGCTTATGGGACAGGGAGGAGACCCAGTACTTC.

The J gene is TRBJ2-6, the V gene TRBV7-2; the match to TRBD1 covers 10 bases. With V trimmed by 0 bases and J by 1 base, 3 bases remained unmatched. Germline CDR1 reads SGHTA; CDR2 reads FQGNSA. The CDR3 extends over 18 amino acids. The CDR3 spells CASSLAGQGQSGANVLTF. Written as DNA, the CDR3 is TGTGCCAGCAGCTTAGCGGGACAGGGGCAATCTGGGGCCAACGTCCTGACTTTC.

The genes are TRBV4-3 and TRBJ2-2; no clear D gene. CDR1 is LGHNA, CDR2 YSLEER, per germline. The V gene lost 0 bases and the J gene lost 1 base, with 6 bases spanning the gap. The CDR3 spans 15 residues. The CDR3 nucleotides read TGCGCCAGCAGCCAAGATTCTCGGAACACCGGGGAGCTGTTTTTT. Its protein is CASSQDSRNTGELFF.

The chain recombines TRBV6-1 with TRBJ2-3; the match to TRBD2 covers 7 bases. V trimming: 1 base; J trimming: 2 bases; junction bases outside the gene matches: 15. CDR1 is MNHNS and CDR2 is SASEGT in the germline V gene. The length of the CDR3 is 19 residues. The CDR3 spells CASSEVMGGRLAVTDTQYF. CDR3 DNA sequence: TGTGCCAGCAGTGAAGTCATGGGTGGGAGACTAGCTGTCACAGATACGCAGTATTTT.

This chain links TRBV16 with TRBJ2-7; D is ambiguous. The CDR3 sequence is 12 residues long. V was cut by 0 bases and J by 6 bases, with 6 bases left in between. Germline CDR1 reads KGHSY; CDR2 reads FQNENV. DNA of the CDR3: TGTGCCAGCAGCCAATCGGAGTCCGAGCAGTACTTC. Translating gives CASSQSESEQYF.

This clone is a singleton in its sample. The chain joins TRBV15 to TRBJ2-1; the match to TRBD2 covers 10 bases. The V gene's germline CDR1 is LNHNV and CDR2 YYDKDF (reference sequence). This CDR3 has 15 residues. V lost 0 bases and J lost 9; bases outside the gene matches: 5. Here the CDR3 DNA reads TGTGCCACCAGCAGAGATCTAGCGGGAGAGGTTGAGCAGTTCTTC. It codes for CATSRDLAGEVEQFF.

The rearrangement uses TRBV7-2 and TRBJ1-2; TRBD1 agrees at 10 bases. The CDR3 runs 16 residues. Trimming at V came to 3 bases and at J to 3 bases, leaving 7 bases not matched to a gene. Germline CDR1 and CDR2: SGHTA and FQGNSA. The chain's CDR3 is CASSLGGQGRDYGYTF. The CDR3 nucleotides read TGTGCCAGCAGCTTGGGGGGACAGGGGCGGGACTATGGCTACACCTTC.

The chain has TRBV28 and TRBJ2-7; TRBD1 matches at 7 bases. Germline V gives CDR1 MDHEN, CDR2 SYDVKM. This CDR3 region has 14 residues. V dropped 5 bases and J dropped 2; count of bases not matched to a gene: 6. The CDR3 here is CASSGQDRTYEQYF. As DNA, the CDR3 is TGTGCCAGCAGTGGGCAGGACAGGACCTACGAGCAGTACTTC.

V usage is TRBV7-9 and J usage is TRBJ2-7, with D possibly matching TRBD1 (5 bases). CDR1 SEHNR and CDR2 FQNEAQ come from the germline V gene (reference sequence). Trimming took off 4 bases at V and 2 bases at J, with 15 bases between the two ends. This CDR3 is 15 amino acids long. The CDR3 bases are TGTGCCAGCAGCTCTACGGACAATTCACCCTACGAGCAGTACTTC. Translation: CASSSTDNSPYEQYF. Full variable domain (remainder filled in from reference TRBV7-9 and TRBJ2-7): DTGVSQNPRHKITKRGQNVTFRCDPISEHNRLYWYRQTLGQGPEFLTYFQNEAQLEKSRLLSDRFSAERPKGSFSTLEIQRTEQGDSAMYLCASSSTDNSPYEQYFGPGTRLTVT.

This sequence joins TRBV11-2 and TRBJ2-5; a possible D gene is TRBD2 (5 bases). CDR1 is SGHAT and CDR2 is FQNNGV in the germline V gene. The V end lost 2 bases, the J end lost 5 bases, and 15 bases lay between the germline ends. CDR3 size: 15 residues. CDR3 sequence (DNA): TGTGCCAGCAGCTTAAGACGGGGAAATAGGGAGACCCAGTACTTC. It codes for CASSLRRGNRETQYF.

The rearrangement joins TRBV5-4 to TRBJ2-1, with a tentative D call TRBD2 (6 bases). CDR1 is SGHNT, CDR2 YYREEE, per germline (reference sequence). Trimming shortened V by 1 base and J by 6 bases, and 17 bases separated the two germline ends. The length of the CDR3 is 16 residues. The CDR3 bases are TGTGCCAGCAGCTTGTCGGTGGGGCTGGGGGGCAATGAGCAGTTCTTC. Encoded protein: CASSLSVGLGGNEQFF. Full variable domain (remainder filled in from reference TRBV5-4 and TRBJ2-1): ETGVTQSPTHLIKTRGQQVTLRCSSQSGHNTVSWYQQALGQGPQFIFQYYREEENGRGNFPPRFSGLQFPNYSSELNVNALELDDSALYLCASSLSVGLGGNEQFFGPGTRLTVL.

The chain couples TRBV10-3 to TRBJ2-3; D might be TRBD2 (6 bases). The CDR3 is made up of 12 amino acids. Deletions cut 6 bases from V and 4 bases from J, with 8 bases between. Germline V gives CDR1 ENHRY, CDR2 SYGVKD. The CDR3 region has the DNA TGTGCCATCAGCCCGGGAGCAGATACGCAGTATTTT. It yields the protein CAISPGADTQYF.

This chain links TRBV19 with TRBJ1-1; possibly TRBD1 for D (5 bases). The CDR3 loop spans 11 amino acids. Germline V gene sequence: CDR1 LNHDA, CDR2 SQIVND (reference sequence). The germline V and J ends were trimmed by 5 bases and 7 bases, with 8 bases remaining between them. CDR3 in amino acids: CASSGGNEAFF. Here the CDR3 DNA reads TGTGCCAGTAGTGGGGGGAATGAAGCTTTCTTT.

The V and J genes are TRBV6-6 and TRBJ1-3; 11 bases match TRBD1. V shed 8 bases, J shed 4 bases, and the junction held 4 bases outside the gene matches. CDR3 length: 14 residues. Germline V gene lookup returns CDR1 MNHNY and CDR2 SVGAGI (reference sequence). CDR3 sequence (DNA): TGTGCCAGCTCGGGGACAGGGGGAGGAAACACCATATATTTT. The encoded protein is CASSGTGGGNTIYF.